These 17 T cell receptor beta chains share one sample of origin, sequenced in a study of blood T cell repertoires in COVID-19. Sequencing used immunoSEQ multiplex PCR; TCRdb keeps in-frame clones, though not all of them. This sample carries 250,000 to 350,000 clones, 87% of them seen once, and the ten largest clones take roughly 2.4%. Material for sequencing was peripheral blood. Receptors originate from a woman aged 50 to 60 who had recovered from COVID-19.

V usage is TRBV2 and J usage is TRBJ2-3, with a possible D match to TRBD1 (6 bases). Germline V gene data show CDR1 as SNHLY and CDR2 as FYNNEI. Trimming removed 5 bases from V and 6 bases from J, with 15 bases in between. CDR3 length: 14 residues. The CDR3 sequence: CASSKTVRGDTQYF. The CDR3 DNA sequence: TGTGCCAGCAGTAAGACAGTCAGGGGTGATACGCAGTATTTT.

This sequence joins TRBV18 and TRBJ1-1, with 8 bases fitting TRBD1. Germline CDR1 reads KGHSH; CDR2 reads LQKENI. V shed 1 base and J 4 bases; nucleotides not matched to a gene: 2. CDR3 length equals 14 residues. The CDR3 reads CASSPLDRGTEAFF. Written as DNA, the CDR3 is TGTGCCAGCTCACCACTTGACAGGGGCACTGAAGCTTTCTTT.

This chain uses TRBV30 with TRBJ1-1; no definite D call. The CDR3 covers 13 residues. Germline V gives CDR1 GTSNPN, CDR2 SVGIG (reference sequence). Trimming stripped 2 bases from V and 4 bases from J, with 11 bases between. The CDR3 DNA reads as TGTGCCTGGAGTTCATCCGGGAGCACTGAAGCTTTCTTT. Protein: CAWSSSGSTEAFF.

This chain links TRBV29-1 with TRBJ2-7; 11 bases match TRBD1. Germline lookup yields CDR1 SQVTM and CDR2 ANQGSEA. The CDR3 extends over 14 amino acids. V lost 5 bases and J lost 3; bases outside the gene matches: 6. The CDR3 sequence is CSVSWDRGNYEQYF. CDR3 DNA sequence: TGCAGCGTTTCCTGGGACAGGGGGAACTACGAGCAGTACTTC.

The V gene is TRBV11-2, the J gene TRBJ1-4, with 8 bases matching TRBD1. The CDR3 sequence is 16 residues long. Trimming took 1 base from V and 6 from J; bases not matched to a gene: 7. Germline V CDR1 and CDR2: SGHAT, FQNNGV. CDR3 nucleotide sequence: TGTGCCAGCAGCTTAGGGAGCAGGGGGCGCGATGAAAAACTGTTTTTT. This gives the protein CASSLGSRGRDEKLFF.

This clone was seen a single time. The chain uses TRBV10-3 and TRBJ2-3; weak D call: TRBD2 (6 bases). Germline V gives CDR1 ENHRY, CDR2 SYGVKD. The length of the CDR3 is 15 residues. Between the trimmed V and J ends, which lost 6 bases and 2 bases, there was a span of 15 bases. CDR3 protein: CAIRAGLAITDTQYF. The CDR3 DNA reads as TGTGCCATCAGGGCGGGACTGGCGATCACAGATACGCAGTATTTT.

The chain employs TRBV7-9 and TRBJ1-1; D remains ambiguous. CDR1 is SEHNR and CDR2 is FQNEAQ in the germline V gene (reference sequence). Trimming pared 5 bases from V and 4 bases from J, leaving 11 bases between. This CDR3 region has 13 residues. CDR3 sequence: CASSDLVGTEAFF. The CDR3, as DNA: TGTGCCAGCAGCGATCTAGTCGGCACTGAAGCTTTCTTT.

In this sample, this clone turned up a few times. The chain joins TRBV4-2 to TRBJ2-1, with D hard to call. V was trimmed by 1 base and J by 5 bases, leaving 6 bases between them. This CDR3 spans 13 amino acids. Germline V gene lookup returns CDR1 LGHNA and CDR2 YNFKEQ. CDR3 DNA: TGTGCCAGCAGCCAAGTAACTAACAATGAGCAGTTCTTC. It codes for CASSQVTNNEQFF.

This chain's CDR3 is CASSLSWGRITYGYTF. For the CDR3, the DNA is TGTGCCAGCAGCTTATCCTGGGGGAGGATCACCTATGGCTACACCTTC. The V call is TRBV7-9, the J call TRBJ1-2; tentative D call: TRBD1 (5 bases). The CDR3 consists of 16 residues. V was trimmed by 2 bases and J by 4 bases, leaving 17 bases between them. Germline assignment: CDR1 SEHNR and CDR2 FQNEAQ (reference sequence).

V gene TRBV5-1 combines with J gene TRBJ1-2; D perhaps matches TRBD1 (6 bases). V was pared by 3 bases and J by 8 bases, with 11 bases between. Germline V gives CDR1 SGHRS, CDR2 YFSETQ. The CDR3 runs to 12 residues. CDR3 sequence (DNA): TGCGCCAGCAGCTCGCAGGGGAGCGGCTACACCTTC. Translation: CASSSQGSGYTF.

This chain connects TRBV7-2 to TRBJ2-1; 12 bases match TRBD2. Germline V lookup: CDR1 SGHTA, CDR2 FQGNSA. The CDR3 has 16 amino acids. V shed 3 bases and J 4 bases; nucleotides not matched to a gene: 4. The CDR3 loop is CASSFLAGGQYNEQFF. The CDR3 coding sequence is TGTGCCAGCAGCTTTCTAGCGGGGGGGCAGTACAATGAGCAGTTCTTC.

The chain couples TRBV9 to TRBJ1-2; weak D call: TRBD1 (6 bases). Germline loops: CDR1 SGDLS, CDR2 YYNGEE. The CDR3 contains 12 residues. Trimming removed 7 bases at V and 4 bases at J, with 11 bases between. The CDR3 coding sequence is TGTGCCAGCCAGGGGTCTAGCTATGGCTACACCTTC. This encodes CASQGSSYGYTF.

In this sample, this clone turned up a few times. The chain employs TRBV6-5 and TRBJ2-3; D is ambiguous. The CDR3 spans 15 residues. From germline, CDR1 is MNHEY and CDR2 SVGAGI. Trimming cost V 5 bases and J 2 bases, with 14 bases left between them. CDR3: CASSPSDLITDTQYF. CDR3 in DNA: TGTGCCAGCAGTCCGAGTGACTTGATCACAGATACGCAGTATTTT.

V gene TRBV6-5 combines with J gene TRBJ1-2; 9 nucleotides agree with TRBD1. Losses at the gene ends were 6 bases for V and 2 bases for J; bases not matched to a gene: 7. Per the germline V gene, CDR1 is MNHEY and CDR2 is SVGAGI. CDR3 size: 15 residues. The CDR3 protein is CASSGTGSNNYGYTF. CDR3 sequence (DNA): TGTGCCAGCAGCGGGACAGGGAGTAACAACTATGGCTACACCTTC.

This clone was observed a single time. The chain is built from TRBV4-1 and TRBJ1-1; no definite D call. Germline values: CDR1 MGHRA, CDR2 YSYEKL. V lost 2 bases, J lost 5 bases, and 21 bases lay in between. The CDR3 has 17 residues. The CDR3 nucleotides are TGCGCCAGCAGCCAAAACGCAGCGGTGGGAGGAGAGACTGAAGCTTTCTTT. This sequence encodes CASSQNAAVGGETEAFF.

In its sample, this clone was seen once. The chain joins TRBV4-2 to TRBJ2-2, with D possibly being TRBD1 (6 bases). V was cut by 6 bases and J by 4 bases, with 15 bases left in between. The CDR3 covers 15 residues. Germline values: CDR1 LGHNA, CDR2 YNFKEQ. CDR3 amino acids: CASSLTGQFTGELFF. The CDR3 bases are TGTGCCAGCAGTCTGACAGGCCAATTCACCGGGGAGCTGTTTTTT.

The chain carries TRBV7-2 and TRBJ2-5; TRBD2 aligns across 13 bases. The length of the CDR3 is 17 residues. Germline CDR1 reads SGHTA; CDR2 reads FQGNSA. The junction had 9 bases not matched to a gene; V was cut back by 3 bases and J by 5 bases. CDR3 in amino acids: CASSLDGLAGARETQYF. CDR3 sequence (DNA): TGTGCCAGCAGCTTGGATGGACTAGCGGGAGCCAGGGAGACCCAGTACTTC. The full variable domain, with the rest looked up from reference TRBV7-2 and TRBJ2-5, is GAGVSQSPSNKVTEKGKDVELRCDPISGHTALYWYRQSLGQGLEFLIYFQGNSAPDKSGLPSDRFSAERTGGSVSTLTIQRTQQEDSAVYLCASSLDGLAGARETQYFGPGTRLLVL.